The 27 T cell receptor beta chains below all came from one sample that was sequenced in a study of shared clonotypes between healthy human individuals. TCRdb's table, derived via immunoSEQ multiplex PCR, lists solely in-frame clones and lacks some. The table records about 680,000 clones, more than 70% of them present only once. The sample taken for sequencing was memory CD4+ T cells sorted from blood. Sample subset: CD45RA-negative fraction. These receptors all come from a woman in her 30s in good health.

The chain recombines TRBV6-1 with TRBJ2-7; D remains unclear. Looked up from germline, CDR1 is MNHNS and CDR2 is SASEGT. Deletions cut 7 bases from V and 6 bases from J, with 16 bases between. The CDR3 runs to 13 residues. The CDR3 loop reads CASTELGSSEQYF. For the CDR3, the DNA is TGTGCCAGCACCGAACTCGGTTCTTCCGAGCAGTACTTC.

Only a few counts were recorded for this clone. V is TRBV19 and J is TRBJ2-5; D possibly matches TRBD1 or TRBD2 (5 bases each). Deletions cut 3 bases from V and 2 bases from J, with 13 bases between. This CDR3 is 15 amino acids long. The germline V gene encodes CDR1 LNHDA and CDR2 SQIVND (reference sequence). Here the CDR3 DNA reads TGTGCCAGTAGTATTGCCGGGACCGGGCAAGAGACCCAGTACTTC. This translates into CASSIAGTGQETQYF.

The gene calls are TRBV7-9 and TRBJ2-5, with TRBD2 identical over 11 bases. This CDR3 is 14 amino acids long. The V gene end was trimmed by 6 bases and the J gene end by 5 bases; junction bases not matched to a gene: 5. Germline V CDR1 and CDR2: SEHNR, FQNEAQ (reference sequence). CDR3: CASRTTSGNETQYF. The CDR3 region has the DNA TGTGCCAGCAGAACGACTAGCGGGAATGAGACCCAGTACTTC. The full variable domain, its missing parts supplied by reference TRBV7-9 and TRBJ2-5, is DTGVSQNPRHKITKRGQNVTFRCDPISEHNRLYWYRQTLGQGPEFLTYFQNEAQLEKSRLLSDRFSAERPKGSFSTLEIQRTEQGDSAMYLCASRTTSGNETQYFGPGTRLLVL.

This chain links TRBV28 with TRBJ2-3; 14 bases fit TRBD2. Germline CDR1 is MDHEN and CDR2 is SYDVKM. With 6 bases clipped from V and 4 bases from J, the junction kept 6 bases outside the gene matches. This CDR3 comprises 16 residues. The CDR3 DNA reads as TGTGCCAGCAGGGGGACTAGCGGGAGATCGCCAGATACGCAGTATTTT. This translates into CASRGTSGRSPDTQYF. Drawing the rest from reference TRBV28 and TRBJ2-3, the complete variable domain is DVKVTQSSRYLVKRTGEKVFLECVQDMDHENMFWYRQDPGLGLRLIYFSYDVKMKEKGDIPEGYSVSREKKERFSLILESASTNQTSMYLCASRGTSGRSPDTQYFGPGTRLTVL.

The chain combines TRBV2 with TRBJ2-5, with 9 positions matching TRBD1. Germline loops: CDR1 SNHLY, CDR2 FYNNEI. The CDR3 runs 15 residues. The V gene end was trimmed by 6 bases and the J gene end by 11 bases; junction bases not matched to a gene: 16. CDR3 DNA sequence: TGTGCCAGCAGCCCAGCCGGGACAGGGTCTTATCCGCAGTACTTC. This codes for CASSPAGTGSYPQYF. Based on the CDR3 plus reference TRBV2 and TRBJ2-5, the full variable domain is EPEVTQTPSHQVTQMGQEVILRCVPISNHLYFYWYRQILGQKVEFLVSFYNNEISEKSEIFDDQFSVERPDGSNFTLKIRSTKLEDSAMYFCASSPAGTGSYPQYFGPGTRLLVL.

The chain carries TRBV27 and TRBJ2-1; TRBD2 aligns across 9 bases. Germline V gene sequence: CDR1 MNHEY, CDR2 SMNVEV (reference sequence). The CDR3 spans 15 residues. V lost 3 bases to trimming and J lost 10 bases; unmatched junction nucleotides: 10. The CDR3 sequence is CASSLWLAGPGEQFF. The DNA of the CDR3 is TGTGCCAGCAGTTTGTGGCTAGCGGGACCTGGGGAGCAGTTCTTC.

The count of this clone is one. J is TRBJ2-1 and V is TRBV5-6; a possible D gene is TRBD1 (6 bases). The V gene's germline CDR1 is SGHDT and CDR2 YYEEEE. V was clipped by 6 bases and J by 9 bases, with 19 bases between them. The CDR3 contains 14 residues. The CDR3 spells CASTPTYRGGEQFF. The CDR3 DNA reads TGTGCCAGCACACCAACCTACCGAGGGGGTGAGCAGTTCTTC.

CDR3 sequence: CASSSAGGGTDTQYF. The CDR3 nucleotides are TGTGCCAGCAGTTCAGCGGGAGGAGGTACAGATACGCAGTATTTT. The chain joins TRBV28 to TRBJ2-3, with TRBD2 identical over 9 bases. Trimming removed 4 bases from V and 3 bases from J; junction bases left unmatched: 5. Germline V lookup: CDR1 MDHEN, CDR2 SYDVKM. The CDR3 consists of 15 residues.

The table lists this clone with a count of one. The V and J genes are TRBV28 and TRBJ1-2, with unresolved D. Trimming removed 2 bases from V and 8 bases from J, with 6 bases in between. Germline values: CDR1 MDHEN, CDR2 SYDVKM. This CDR3 region has 11 residues. CDR3 bases: TGTGCCAGCAGTTTAAAGGTCGGCTACACCTTC. Amino acids: CASSLKVGYTF.

This clone was detected ten times or more. This chain connects TRBV9 to TRBJ1-4, with 8 bases fitting TRBD1. Per the germline V gene, CDR1 is SGDLS and CDR2 is YYNGEE. This CDR3 contains 18 residues. Unmatched junction bases numbered 7, after V lost 0 bases and J lost 0 bases. CDR3: CASSVAAGGYATNEKLFF. In DNA, the CDR3 is TGTGCCAGCAGCGTAGCTGCAGGGGGCTATGCAACTAATGAAAAACTGTTTTTT.

The V call is TRBV5-1, the J call TRBJ2-1, with TRBD2 identical over 10 bases. Losses at the gene ends were 5 bases for V and 0 bases for J; bases not matched to a gene: 5. The CDR3 is 16 residues long. From germline, CDR1 is SGHRS and CDR2 YFSETQ. The CDR3 nucleotides read TGCGCCAGCAGACTGGTAGCGGGAGGCTCCTACAATGAGCAGTTCTTC. Translation: CASRLVAGGSYNEQFF.

This clone was recorded at least ten times. The V and J genes are TRBV29-1 and TRBJ1-1, with D possibly being TRBD1 (5 bases). Germline loops: CDR1 SQVTM, CDR2 ANQGSEA. The CDR3 spans 11 residues. V dropped 7 bases and J dropped 7 bases, with 13 bases sitting between them. CDR3 nucleotides: TGCAGCGCCGGGGCAGCGATTGAAGCTTTCTTT. Its translation is CSAGAAIEAFF.

J is TRBJ2-1 and V is TRBV5-1; a possible D gene is TRBD2 (5 bases). Germline-derived CDR1 and CDR2 are SGHRS and YFSETQ. The CDR3 is 14 residues long. Trimming cost V 0 bases and J 3 bases, with 7 bases left between them. CDR3 nucleotides: TGCGCCAGCAGCTTGGGGGGAGACTACAATGAGCAGTTCTTC. Its protein is CASSLGGDYNEQFF.

This clone was observed a single time. Other DNA sequences from this sample encode an identical CDR3 as well. This chain joins TRBV5-6 and TRBJ1-2; perhaps TRBD1 as D (5 bases). CDR3 length: 14 residues. CDR1 and CDR2 (germline): SGHDT, YYEEEE. Trimming shortened V by 2 bases and J by 1 base, and 9 bases separated the two germline ends. CDR3 coding DNA: TGTGCCAGCAGCTTAGGGACGGATAACTATGGCTACACCTTC. This encodes CASSLGTDNYGYTF.

The genes are TRBV5-1 and TRBJ1-1; TRBD1 is a possible D gene (5 bases). The CDR3 contains 14 residues. The V gene lost 4 bases and the J gene lost 3 bases, with 13 bases spanning the gap. Germline-derived CDR1 and CDR2 are SGHRS and YFSETQ. The CDR3 reads CASSPRSRDTEAFF. The CDR3 DNA is TGCGCCAGCAGCCCACGTAGCAGGGACACTGAAGCTTTCTTT.

The J gene is TRBJ1-5, the V gene TRBV2, with a tentative D call TRBD1 (6 bases). Germline values: CDR1 SNHLY, CDR2 FYNNEI. Deletions cut 0 bases from V and 4 bases from J, with 10 bases between. The CDR3 covers 15 residues. The CDR3: CASSEARGANQPQHF. In nucleotides, the CDR3 is TGTGCCAGCAGTGAAGCCAGGGGCGCAAATCAGCCCCAGCATTTT.

The chain employs TRBV28 and TRBJ1-5, with TRBD1 identical over 8 bases. The CDR3 is made up of 15 amino acids. The germline gives CDR1 MDHEN, CDR2 SYDVKM. V lost 11 bases and J lost 9; bases outside the gene matches: 18. The CDR3 DNA follows: TGTGCCGCACACGACAGGGGTAACTCGGCTCGGCCCCAGCATTTT. Translated: CAAHDRGNSARPQHF.

The chain employs TRBV7-3 and TRBJ1-5; weak D call: TRBD1 (5 bases). The V end lost 7 bases, the J end lost 6 bases, and 19 bases lay between the germline ends. The CDR3 covers 15 residues. The germline gives CDR1 SGHTA, CDR2 FQGTGA. CDR3 in DNA: TGTGCCAGCACCCCCCCATGGGGCAACGGTCAGCCCCAGCATTTT. Translating gives CASTPPWGNGQPQHF.

This clone has just a few counts. The chain employs TRBV2 and TRBJ2-7, with D uncertain. Per germline, CDR1 SNHLY and CDR2 FYNNEI. Trimming shortened V by 9 bases and J by 4 bases, and 10 bases separated the two germline ends. The CDR3 is made up of 11 amino acids. Written as DNA, the CDR3 is TGTGCCAGTACCGGCGAATACGAGCAGTACTTC. This gives the protein CASTGEYEQYF.

Notes on this clone: Different DNA sequences within this sample yield the same CDR3. J is TRBJ2-3 and V is TRBV19; D perhaps matches TRBD2 (6 bases). The CDR3 contains 15 residues. Trimming took 3 bases from V and 1 from J, leaving 11 bases between them. The V gene's germline CDR1 is LNHDA and CDR2 SQIVND (reference sequence). The CDR3 nucleotides read TGTGCCAGTAGTATCGGGACTGTAGGCACAGATACGCAGTATTTT. Its protein product is CASSIGTVGTDTQYF.

The genes are TRBV1 and TRBJ1-5; the table assigns TRBD1, which was not confirmed against the DNA. TRBV1 is classified as a pseudogene. This CDR3 spans 15 amino acids. CDR3 DNA: TGCACCAGCAGCCAAGAGGGACAGAGCAATCAGCCCCAGCATTTT. Protein product: CTSSQEGQSNQPQHF.

This chain uses TRBV27 with TRBJ2-1; the match to TRBD2 covers 14 bases. Trimming removed 1 base from V and 7 bases from J; junction bases left unmatched: 9. CDR3 length: 18 amino acids. The germline gives CDR1 MNHEY, CDR2 SMNVEV (reference sequence). The CDR3 nucleotides read TGTGCCAGCAGTTTATTTAAGGGACTAGCGGGAGCAGGGAATGAGCAGTTCTTC. Translated: CASSLFKGLAGAGNEQFF.

This sequence joins TRBV6-1 and TRBJ2-6; D is perhaps TRBD1 or TRBD2 (6 bases each). Germline CDR1 is MNHNS and CDR2 is SASEGT. With 3 bases removed from V and 4 bases from J, the gap between germline ends came to 10 bases. This CDR3 has 15 residues. CDR3 residues: CASSESGAGANVLTF. The CDR3 nucleotides are TGTGCCAGCAGTGAGTCGGGGGCCGGGGCCAACGTCCTGACTTTC.

This clone has a single count. V is TRBV7-9 and J is TRBJ1-4; D gene unclear. The CDR3 length is 14 residues. Between the trimmed V and J ends, which lost 7 bases and 0 bases, there was a span of 9 bases. Germline assignment: CDR1 SEHNR and CDR2 FQNEAQ (reference sequence). CDR3: CASTTAATNEKLFF. The DNA for the CDR3 is TGTGCCAGCACTACGGCCGCAACTAATGAAAAACTGTTTTTT.

The gene calls are TRBV11-2 and TRBJ1-1; 9 nucleotides line up with TRBD1. The CDR3 extends over 15 amino acids. Per germline, CDR1 SGHAT and CDR2 FQNNGV. V lost 3 bases, J lost 2 bases, and 4 bases stayed unmatched. The CDR3 reads CASSFNTGGNTEAFF. The CDR3 bases are TGTGCCAGCAGCTTCAATACAGGGGGCAACACTGAAGCTTTCTTT.

The CDR3 coding sequence is TGTGCCAGCAAAACAGGGGGGAACTCCTACGAGCAGTACTTC. Translating gives CASKTGGNSYEQYF. J is TRBJ2-7 and V is TRBV28, with 8 positions matching TRBD1. After removal of 7 bases from V and 0 bases from J, the junction contained 5 bases not matched to a gene. CDR1 and CDR2 from the germline V gene are MDHEN and SYDVKM. This CDR3 contains 14 residues.

The V gene is TRBV5-1, the J gene TRBJ2-7; D may be TRBD1 (5 bases). V was cut by 7 bases and J by 0 bases, with 17 bases left in between. Germline V gene lookup returns CDR1 SGHRS and CDR2 YFSETQ. CDR3 length: 15 amino acids. CDR3 protein: CASGRDYTFSYEQYF. The CDR3 nucleotides are TGCGCCAGCGGCAGGGATTATACCTTCTCCTACGAGCAGTACTTC.